A single count supports the clone carrying this T cell receptor (beta chain). The protocol was immunoSEQ multiplex PCR, while the TCRdb copy is restricted to in-frame clones and leaves out a portion. The table shows some 68,000 clones, with roughly nine tenths occurring only once. The record originates from a study of T cell changes during pregnancy in multiple sclerosis. Between the trimmed V and J ends, which lost 1 base and 9 bases, there was a span of 7 bases. This CDR3 comprises 12 residues. The germline gives CDR1 LGHNA, CDR2 YNFKEQ. This sequence originates from a female donor in good health, enrolled as a control in a pregnancy study. Sample: peripheral blood, taken in the second trimester of pregnancy. J is TRBJ2-1 and V is TRBV4-2, with D hard to call. The CDR3 bases are TGTGCCAGCAGCCAAGGAACTGGTGAGCAGTTCTTC. Amino acid sequence: CASSQGTGEQFF.